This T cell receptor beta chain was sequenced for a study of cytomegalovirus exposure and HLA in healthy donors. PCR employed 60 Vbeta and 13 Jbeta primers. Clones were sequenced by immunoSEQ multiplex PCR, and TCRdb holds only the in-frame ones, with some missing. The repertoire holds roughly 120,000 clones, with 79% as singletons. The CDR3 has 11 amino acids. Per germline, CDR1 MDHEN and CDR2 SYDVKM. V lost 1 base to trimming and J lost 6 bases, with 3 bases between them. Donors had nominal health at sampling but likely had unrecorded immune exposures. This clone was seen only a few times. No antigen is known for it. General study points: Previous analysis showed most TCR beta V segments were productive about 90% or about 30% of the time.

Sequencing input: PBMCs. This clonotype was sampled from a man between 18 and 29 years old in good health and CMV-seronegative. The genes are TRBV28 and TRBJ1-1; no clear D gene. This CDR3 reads CASSLYSEAFF. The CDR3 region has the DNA TGTGCCAGCAGTTTATACTCTGAAGCTTTCTTT. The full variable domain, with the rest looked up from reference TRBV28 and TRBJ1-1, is DVKVTQSSRYLVKRTGEKVFLECVQDMDHENMFWYRQDPGLGLRLIYFSYDVKMKEKGDIPEGYSVSREKKERFSLILESASTNQTSMYLCASSLYSEAFFGQGTRLTVV.